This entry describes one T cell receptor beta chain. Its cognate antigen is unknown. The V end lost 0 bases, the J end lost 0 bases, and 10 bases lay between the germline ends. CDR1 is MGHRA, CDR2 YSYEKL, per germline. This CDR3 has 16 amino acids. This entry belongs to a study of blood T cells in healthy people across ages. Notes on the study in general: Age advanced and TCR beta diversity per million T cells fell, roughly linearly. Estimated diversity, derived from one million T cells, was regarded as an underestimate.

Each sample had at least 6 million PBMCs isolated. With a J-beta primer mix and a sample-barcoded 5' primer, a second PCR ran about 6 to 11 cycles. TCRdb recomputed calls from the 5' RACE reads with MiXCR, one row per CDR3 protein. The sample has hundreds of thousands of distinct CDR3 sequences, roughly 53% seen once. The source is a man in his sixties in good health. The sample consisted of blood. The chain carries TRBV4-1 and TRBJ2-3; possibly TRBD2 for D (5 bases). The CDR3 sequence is CASSQDGNPSTDTQYF. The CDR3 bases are TGCGCCAGCAGCCAAGACGGGAACCCTAGCACAGATACGCAGTATTTT.